The 5 T cell receptor beta chains listed next were all sequenced from one sample in a study of OX40 agonist ivuxolimab in advanced cancers. Only in-frame clones appear in the TCRdb table, and some are missing; sequencing was by immunoSEQ multiplex PCR. The sample lists more than 75,000 clones, roughly nine tenths seen once, with about 1% in the top ten. Specimen: CD4+ or CD8+ T cells sorted from blood, collected in a trial of the OX40 agonist ivuxolimab. The source of these receptors is an adult with an advanced solid tumor such as melanoma, head and neck, liver or kidney cancer.

This clone has just one count. The V call is TRBV5-1, the J call TRBJ2-7; perhaps TRBD1 as D (5 bases). The CDR3 contains 11 residues. Trimming shortened V by 6 bases and J by 6 bases, and 10 bases separated the two germline ends. Germline CDR1 is SGHRS and CDR2 is YFSETQ. CDR3 sequence: CASKDSSEQYF. CDR3 DNA sequence: TGCGCCAGCAAAGACAGCAGCGAGCAGTACTTC.

The rearrangement joins TRBV5-4 to TRBJ1-2; the match to TRBD1 covers 7 bases. After removal of 1 base from V and 8 bases from J, the junction contained 14 bases not matched to a gene. Germline loops: CDR1 SGHNT, CDR2 YYREEE (reference sequence). CDR3 size: 16 residues. The CDR3 nucleotides read TGTGCCAGCAGCTTGTTTCCCCAGGGGGTAGGTTACGGCTACACCTTC. It is translated as CASSLFPQGVGYGYTF.

Only one count was recorded for this clone. This chain connects TRBV10-3 to TRBJ1-2, with D maybe TRBD1 (5 bases). V was shortened by 4 bases and J by 1 base, with 13 bases between the two germline ends. CDR3 length: 15 amino acids. Germline CDR1 is ENHRY and CDR2 is SYGVKD. CDR3 DNA sequence: TGTGCCATCAGTGTGGGGGGGAGGGATAACTATGGCTACACCTTC. It encodes CAISVGGRDNYGYTF.

The chain is built from TRBV11-2 and TRBJ2-7; TRBD1 might be the D (6 bases). V was pared by 5 bases and J by 3 bases, with 14 bases between. Germline values: CDR1 SGHAT, CDR2 FQNNGV. CDR3 length: 14 amino acids. The CDR3 coding sequence is TGTGCCAGCAGCAAAGACAGGAGTCACTACGAGCAGTACTTC. It is translated as CASSKDRSHYEQYF.

The chain couples TRBV19 to TRBJ1-5; D not resolved. V was clipped by 9 bases and J by 2 bases, with 8 bases between them. CDR1 LNHDA and CDR2 SQIVND come from the germline V gene (reference sequence). The CDR3 loop spans 12 amino acids. CDR3 nucleotide sequence: TGTGCCAGCCTCAACGGCAATCAGCCCCAGCATTTT. Protein product: CASLNGNQPQHF.